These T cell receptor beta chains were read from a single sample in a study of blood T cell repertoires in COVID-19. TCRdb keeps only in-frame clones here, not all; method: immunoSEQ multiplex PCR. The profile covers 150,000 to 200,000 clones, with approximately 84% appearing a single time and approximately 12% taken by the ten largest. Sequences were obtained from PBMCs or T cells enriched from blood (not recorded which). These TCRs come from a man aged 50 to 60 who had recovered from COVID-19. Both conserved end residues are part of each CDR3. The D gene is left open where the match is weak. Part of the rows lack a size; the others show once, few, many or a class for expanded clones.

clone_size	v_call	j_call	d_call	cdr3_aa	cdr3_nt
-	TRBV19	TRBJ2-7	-	CASSIGQGGIYEQYF	TGTGCCAGTAGTATAGGGCAGGGGGGAATCTACGAGCAGTACTTC
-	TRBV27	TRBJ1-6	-	CASSLGLGAGTSPLHF	TGTGCCAGCAGTTTGGGGCTGGGGGCAGGAACTTCACCCCTCCACTTT
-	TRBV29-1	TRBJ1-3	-	CSVERGNGGNTIYF	TGCAGCGTTGAAAGGGGAAACGGAGGAAACACCATATATTTT
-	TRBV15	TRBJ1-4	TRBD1	CATSLDIGYRGRKLFF	TGTGCCACCAGCCTAGACATCGGCTACAGGGGAAGGAAACTGTTTTTT
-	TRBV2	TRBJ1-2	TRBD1	CASSPGTGGANYGYTF	TGTGCCAGCAGTCCCGGGACAGGGGGAGCTAACTATGGCTACACCTTC
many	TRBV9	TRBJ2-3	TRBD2	CASSPSGGLTSTDTQYF	TGTGCCAGCAGTCCTAGCGGGGGGTTAACTAGCACAGATACGCAGTATTTT
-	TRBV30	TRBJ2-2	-	CASPRGAQDTGELFF	TGTGCCTCCCCCCGGGGGGCGCAGGACACCGGGGAGCTGTTTTTT
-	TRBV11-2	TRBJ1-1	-	CASSLEAGRNTEAFF	TGTGCCAGCAGCTTAGAGGCAGGGCGGAACACTGAAGCTTTCTTT
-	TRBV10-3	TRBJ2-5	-	CAISLGAGETQYF	TGTGCCATCAGCCTGGGGGCCGGGGAGACCCAGTACTTC
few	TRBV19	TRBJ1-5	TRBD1	CASSDRGNQPQHF	TGTGCCAGTAGCGACAGGGGGAATCAGCCCCAGCATTTT
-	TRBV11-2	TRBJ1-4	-	CASSFGQSNEKLFF	TGTGCCAGCAGCTTCGGACAGTCTAATGAAAAACTGTTTTTT
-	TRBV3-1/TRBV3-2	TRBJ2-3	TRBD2	CASSRRRGGGPDTQYF	TGTGCCAGCAGCCGCCGTAGGGGCGGGGGGCCAGATACGCAGTATTTT
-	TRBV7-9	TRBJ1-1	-	CASSLDSPEAFF	TGTGCCAGCAGCCTTGACAGTCCTGAAGCTTTCTTT
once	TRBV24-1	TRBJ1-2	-	CATSDPGLALGGYTF	TGTGCCACCAGTGATCCTGGACTGGCCCTGGGAGGCTACACCTTC
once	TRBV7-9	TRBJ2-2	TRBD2	CASSFRAGGGTPGELFF	TGTGCCAGCAGCTTCCGAGCGGGGGGGGGCACCCCCGGGGAGCTGTTTTTT
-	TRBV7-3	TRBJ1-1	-	CASSLISYSAFF	TGTGCCAGCAGCTTAATCTCCTACTCCGCTTTCTTT
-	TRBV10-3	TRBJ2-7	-	CAISGGRSSYEQYF	TGTGCCATCAGTGGCGGCAGAAGCTCCTACGAGCAGTACTTC
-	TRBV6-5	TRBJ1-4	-	CASSPRQAEKLFF	TGTGCCAGCAGCCCCAGACAGGCCGAAAAACTGTTTTTT
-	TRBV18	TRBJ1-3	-	CASSPSPLVSGNTIYF	TGTGCCAGCTCACCAAGCCCCTTGGTCTCTGGAAACACCATATATTTT